This TCR beta chain was captured in a study of blood T cell repertoires in COVID-19. Using immunoSEQ multiplex PCR, the repertoire was profiled, and TCRdb retains in-frame clones only, with some absent. The sample holds 250,000 to 350,000 clones, about 82% seen once. The V gene lost 3 bases and the J gene lost 7 bases, with 18 bases spanning the gap. This CDR3 region has 15 residues. Germline assignment: CDR1 MNHEY and CDR2 SMNVEV (reference sequence). The chain combines TRBV27 with TRBJ1-2; D is ambiguous. The clonotype originates from a woman aged 45-65 years with acute or convalescent COVID-19. Sequencing was done on a sample of peripheral blood. As DNA, the CDR3 is TGTGCCAGCAGTTTCCAATGGTCCAGCGGTTTTGGCTACACCTTC. Amino acids: CASSFQWSSGFGYTF.